A selection of T cell receptor beta chains follows, all from one sample in a study of T-cell reconstitution after alpha-beta-depleted transplantation in children. TCRdb re-analysed the PCR reads in MiXCR, keeping a single row per CDR3 protein. The table shows about 300,000 distinct CDR3 sequences, with around 7.3% occurring only once. The source material was peripheral blood, sampled 360 days after TCRalphabeta/CD19-depleted stem cell transplant. These receptors all stem from a female patient aged 2-15 years who had a stem cell transplant for Fanconi anemia, so the T cells may come from the graft donor. CDR3s include the opening cysteine and the closing phenylalanine or tryptophan. The D gene is left open where the match is weak. Expanded clones get a size class; other rows say once, few or many, or leave the size out.

abundance,v_gene,d_gene,j_gene,CDR3nt,CDR3aa
many,TRBV10-3,.,TRBJ1-1,TGTGCCATCAGTGAGGGCGGGACTGAAGCTTTCTTT,CAISEGGTEAFF
many,TRBV28,.,TRBJ1-5,TGTGCCAGCAGTTCAGTCCCAGGGCAGCCCCAGCATTTT,CASSSVPGQPQHF
.,TRBV3-1,TRBD1,TRBJ2-5,TGTGCCAGCAGCCAACGAGGGGGCGAAGAGACCCAGTACTTC,CASSQRGGEETQYF
.,TRBV18,.,TRBJ2-3,TGTGCCAGCTCACCAGGAGATGTCACAGATACGCAGTATTTT,CASSPGDVTDTQYF
many,TRBV7-9,.,TRBJ2-5,TGTGCCAGCGCGGGTTGGGAGACCCAGTACTTC,CASAGWETQYF
many,TRBV29-1,TRBD1,TRBJ2-7,TGCAGCGTGGGAGAGGGACAGGGGGGCTACGAGCAGTACTTC,CSVGEGQGGYEQYF
many,TRBV9,.,TRBJ2-1,TGTGCCAGCAGCTCCGGACCGGGGGACTACAATGAGCAGTTCTTC,CASSSGPGDYNEQFF
many,TRBV10-3,.,TRBJ2-3,TGTGCCATCAGTGAGTCGGCGGGCCCTCCCCTCCCAGATACGCAGTATTTT,CAISESAGPPLPDTQYF
few,TRBV7-8,TRBD2,TRBJ2-5,TGTGCCAGCAGCTTAGAACCTCTAGCGGGGGGTGAGACCCAGTACTTC,CASSLEPLAGGETQYF
many,TRBV5-6,TRBD1,TRBJ1-2,TGTGCCAGCAGCCCCGGGACAGGGTATGGTTATGGCTACACCTTC,CASSPGTGYGYGYTF
.,TRBV2,.,TRBJ2-5,TGTGCCAGCAGGGGGGGGGACAGCTCTCGAGAGACCCAGTACTTC,CASRGGDSSRETQYF
many,TRBV2,.,TRBJ2-3,TGTGCCAGCAGCCTGGACCATCCTGATACGCAGTATTTT,CASSLDHPDTQYF
many,TRBV7-6,.,TRBJ2-7,TGTGCCAGCAGCTTAACGGACTTCTCCTACGAGCAGTACTTC,CASSLTDFSYEQYF
.,TRBV5-1,.,TRBJ1-1,TGCGCCAGCACCTTGCACCTACAGGGAAGGACTGAAGCTTTCTTT,CASTLHLQGRTEAFF
many,TRBV20-1,.,TRBJ2-1,TGCAGTGCTGGACAGCTGGGACTCCCTAATGAGCAGTTCTTC,CSAGQLGLPNEQFF
few,TRBV7-3,.,TRBJ2-4,TGTGCCAGCAGCTTGCGCAGGGATGAGGACATTCAGTACTTC,CASSLRRDEDIQYF
.,TRBV27,.,TRBJ2-1,TGTGCCAGCAGTTTTATCAGGTTAGAGGACAATGAGCAGTTCTTC,CASSFIRLEDNEQFF
many,TRBV29-1,.,TRBJ1-1,TGCAGCGTTGTAGGGAGGGGTGAAGCTTTCTTT,CSVVGRGEAFF
few,TRBV13,TRBD2,TRBJ2-7,TGTGCCAGCAGCCTAGCGGGGTTACCCGAGCAGTACTTC,CASSLAGLPEQYF
few,TRBV28,.,TRBJ1-3,TGTGCCAGCACCTCATTACTAGGGGGGGGAAACACCATATATTTT,CASTSLLGGGNTIYF
few,TRBV20-1,TRBD2,TRBJ2-3,TGCAGTGCTAGTACCGGGACTAGCCCCATTCTTGACACAGATACGCAGTATTTT,CSASTGTSPILDTDTQYF
few,TRBV7-9,.,TRBJ2-5,TGTGCCAGCAGCTTAGCGGCGCAAGAGACCCAGTACTTC,CASSLAAQETQYF
many,TRBV6-5,.,TRBJ1-1,TGTGCCAGCAGGCGGACGAACACTGAAGCTTTCTTT,CASRRTNTEAFF
.,TRBV12-3/TRBV12-4,TRBD2,TRBJ2-1,TGTGCCAGCAGCTCCGGGACTAGCTGGAGTGAGCAGTTCTTC,CASSSGTSWSEQFF
many,TRBV10-3,TRBD1,TRBJ2-7,TGTGCCATCAGTGGGGGGACAGTCAGCTCCTACGAGCAGTACTTC,CAISGGTVSSYEQYF
few,TRBV27,.,TRBJ2-5,TGTGCCAGCGGCCCTTGGCAGGAGACCCAGTACTTC,CASGPWQETQYF
many,TRBV13,TRBD1,TRBJ2-2,TGTGCCAGCGTTACAGGGGGCGCAGCCGGGGAGCTGTTTTTT,CASVTGGAAGELFF
.,TRBV11-3,.,TRBJ2-2,TGTGCCAGCAGCTCCGGCCAGGCGAACACCGGGGAGCTGTTTTTT,CASSSGQANTGELFF
.,TRBV20-1,.,TRBJ1-5,TGCAGTGCCGCCGGGACAACCAATCAGCCCCAGCATTTT,CSAAGTTNQPQHF
.,TRBV11-1,TRBD2,TRBJ2-3,TGTGCCAGCAGCGCTAGCCGCAGCGGGGGGGCCGGTCACCACACAGATACGCAGTATTTT,CASSASRSGGAGHHTDTQYF
.,TRBV2,TRBD1,TRBJ1-5,TGTGCCAGCAGAGAAAGACAGGGCGGGCAGCCCCAGCATTTT,CASRERQGGQPQHF
many,TRBV28,TRBD2,TRBJ2-7,TGTGCCAGTCGGCGGACTAGCGGCTACGAGCAGTACTTC,CASRRTSGYEQYF
.,TRBV20-1,.,TRBJ2-3,TGCAGTGCTAGAGATGAGCAAAAACACACAGATACGCAGTATTTT,CSARDEQKHTDTQYF
.,TRBV18,.,TRBJ1-6,TGTGCCAGCTCACCAGGAATCAACCCAAAGGATTCACCCCTCCACTTT,CASSPGINPKDSPLHF
many,TRBV9,.,TRBJ2-1,TGTGCCAGCAGCGTAGGGACAATCCCCGAAGGTGAGCAGTTCTTC,CASSVGTIPEGEQFF
few,TRBV6-5,.,TRBJ1-6,TGTGCCAGCAGTTACTTTGCGGGGGAGTCCTATAATTCACCCCTCCACTTT,CASSYFAGESYNSPLHF
many,TRBV28,.,TRBJ2-1,TGTGCCAGCAGTTTTCCCGAGGGGGGGTACAATGAGCAGTTCTTC,CASSFPEGGYNEQFF
many,TRBV25-1,.,TRBJ2-1,TGTGCCAGCAGTGAGAGTTCCCAGTTCTTC,CASSESSQFF
many,TRBV12-3/TRBV12-4,.,TRBJ1-2,TGTGCCAGTTCGGGGGAAAACTATGGCTACACCTTC,CASSGENYGYTF